The clone carrying this T cell receptor (beta chain) was recorded many times. Its cognate antigen is unknown. In germline, CDR1 is SGHTA, CDR2 FQGTGA. Trimming shortened V by 1 base and J by 4 bases, and 10 bases separated the two germline ends. This CDR3 region has 14 residues. The data belong to a study of T cells in Graves' hyperthyroidism and ophthalmopathy. Researchers amplified the TCR beta CDR3 regions from RNA transcripts. The HTBI primer set was used in a first-round RT-PCR of the TCR CDR3. TCRdb redid the calling of the multiplex PCR reads with MiXCR, one entry per CDR3 protein. The sample holds 490,000 or so distinct CDR3 sequences; over 45% are singletons and the top ten take roughly 45%. Study results and limitations: Within blood appeared most thyroid clonotypes that had expanded above 0.001. Ophthalmopathy prediction by the model preceded onset by a median roughly 6 months.

This receptor was identified in an adult woman with Graves' disease, either hyperthyroidism or ophthalmopathy (not recorded which). V is TRBV7-3 and J is TRBJ1-1; D is unclear. The source material was peripheral blood or thyroid tissue (not recorded which). For the CDR3, the DNA is TGTGCCAGCAGCTTAAGCCCGGATACCACTGAAGCTTTCTTT. It specifies CASSLSPDTTEAFF.